A single sample is the source of the 23 T cell receptor beta chains below, sequenced in a study of OX40 agonist ivuxolimab in advanced cancers. Clones were read by immunoSEQ multiplex PCR, and TCRdb kept only the in-frame ones, dropping some. The sample has about 74,000 clones, almost 85% seen once; the top ten hold around 2.1%. Sequenced here: CD4+ or CD8+ T cells sorted from blood, sampled in a trial of the OX40 agonist ivuxolimab. The receptors originated from an adult with an advanced solid tumor such as melanoma, head and neck, liver or kidney cancer.

There are a few counts of this clone. The chain recombines TRBV9 with TRBJ2-1; D remains ambiguous. Trimming stripped 4 bases from V and 1 base from J, with 12 bases between. CDR1 and CDR2 from the germline V gene are SGDLS and YYNGEE. The CDR3 has 15 residues. Here the CDR3 DNA reads TGTGCCAGCAGCCCTGAACCCGGATCCTACAATGAGCAGTTCTTC. Translated: CASSPEPGSYNEQFF.

This clone was counted once. The rearrangement links TRBV11-3 to TRBJ2-2; no firm D call. The germline gives CDR1 SGHNT, CDR2 YENEEA. V dropped 2 bases and J dropped 2 bases, with 3 bases sitting between them. This CDR3 has 13 residues. The CDR3 spells CASSLTNTGELFF. CDR3 nucleotide sequence: TGTGCCAGCAGCTTAACAAACACCGGGGAGCTGTTTTTT.

J is TRBJ1-2 and V is TRBV7-8, with D perhaps TRBD1 (6 bases). The V end lost 2 bases, the J end lost 7 bases, and 8 bases lay between the germline ends. This CDR3 region has 12 residues. From germline, CDR1 is SGHVS and CDR2 FQNEAQ. CDR3: CASSLRDTGYTF. CDR3 nucleotides: TGTGCCAGCAGCTTAAGGGACACTGGCTACACCTTC.

The genes are TRBV11-2 and TRBJ1-1; D may be TRBD1 (6 bases). V lost 4 bases, J lost 0 bases, and 12 bases lay in between. The CDR3 is 15 amino acids. Germline CDR1 SGHAT, CDR2 FQNNGV. The CDR3 coding sequence is TGTGCCAGCAGCTCCCAGGGGTCCATGAACACTGAAGCTTTCTTT. Amino acid sequence: CASSSQGSMNTEAFF.

The chain couples TRBV14 to TRBJ2-1, with TRBD2 matching 9 bases. The germline gives CDR1 SGHDN, CDR2 FVKESK. V was pared by 6 bases and J by 8 bases, with 14 bases of the junction left unmatched. The CDR3 is 16 amino acids. In DNA, the CDR3 is TGTGCCAGCAGACACGGGGCTAGCGGGATTTTTGATGAGCAGTTCTTC. As protein: CASRHGASGIFDEQFF.

V gene TRBV10-2 combines with J gene TRBJ2-4; no reliable D call. Trimming took off 0 bases at V and 3 bases at J, with 6 bases between the two ends. This CDR3 has 14 residues. Germline CDR1 is WSHSY and CDR2 is SAAADI. CDR3 sequence reads: CASSESGYKNIQYF. Here the CDR3 DNA reads TGCGCCAGCAGTGAGTCAGGCTACAAAAACATTCAGTACTTC.

This chain joins TRBV7-2 and TRBJ2-7; TRBD2 is a possible D gene (6 bases). V lost 5 bases and J 6 bases, leaving 14 bases between the germline ends. This CDR3 has 13 residues. Germline assignment: CDR1 SGHTA and CDR2 FQGNSA. Here the CDR3 DNA reads TGTGCCAGCAGCACCATGGGAGCGGGCGAGCAGTACTTC. Translated: CASSTMGAGEQYF.

Only a few counts were recorded for this clone. This chain links TRBV19 with TRBJ2-7, with TRBD1 identical over 8 bases. CDR3 length equals 14 residues. CDR1 and CDR2 (germline): LNHDA, SQIVND (reference sequence). V dropped 3 bases and J dropped 6; count of bases not matched to a gene: 7. CDR3 amino acids: CASSMGQEGSEQYF. CDR3 bases: TGTGCCAGTAGTATGGGACAGGAGGGTAGCGAGCAGTACTTC.

This chain joins TRBV7-3 and TRBJ2-3, with 8 positions matching TRBD1. The CDR3 sequence is 15 residues long. The junction had 6 bases not matched to a gene; V was cut back by 6 bases and J by 1 base. Germline assignment: CDR1 SGHTA and CDR2 FQGTGA. CDR3 region: CASSQTGGGTDTQYF. CDR3 sequence (DNA): TGTGCCAGCAGTCAAACAGGGGGAGGCACAGATACGCAGTATTTT.

The V call is TRBV19, the J call TRBJ2-2; unclear D gene. V shed 3 bases and J shed 7 bases, with 6 bases lying between them. The germline gives CDR1 LNHDA, CDR2 SQIVND (reference sequence). The CDR3 totals 12 residues. The CDR3 bases are TGTGCCAGTAGTATCGCCGGCGGGGAGCTGTTTTTT. As protein: CASSIAGGELFF.

This clone came up once. The chain uses TRBV7-3 and TRBJ2-7; the match to TRBD1 covers 12 bases. The CDR3 extends over 15 amino acids. With V trimmed by 5 bases and J by 6 bases, 8 bases remained unmatched. The germline gives CDR1 SGHTA, CDR2 FQGTGA. The CDR3 loop is CASSRAGTGGREQYF. In DNA, the CDR3 is TGTGCCAGCAGCCGAGCCGGGACAGGGGGCCGCGAGCAGTACTTC.

The V call is TRBV5-4, the J call TRBJ1-6; 7 bases are a match to TRBD1. This CDR3 has 15 amino acids. Germline-derived CDR1 and CDR2 are SGHNT and YYREEE (reference sequence). V lost 3 bases to trimming and J lost 0 bases; unmatched junction nucleotides: 0. Here the CDR3 reads CASSWDSSYNSPLHF. DNA for the CDR3: TGTGCCAGCAGCTGGGACAGCTCCTATAATTCACCCCTCCACTTT.

The genes are TRBV18 and TRBJ2-3, with 9 nucleotides matching TRBD1. This CDR3 is 16 amino acids long. From germline, CDR1 is KGHSH and CDR2 LQKENI. Trimming cost V 4 bases and J 5 bases; bases outside gene matches: 10. In DNA form, the CDR3 reads TGTGCCAGCTCACACTACACCGGGACAGGGAGAGATACGCAGTATTTT. This gives the protein CASSHYTGTGRDTQYF.

The rearrangement links TRBV7-2 to TRBJ2-7, with no clear D. This CDR3 comprises 12 residues. With 5 bases removed from V and 9 bases from J, the gap between germline ends came to 14 bases. The germline gives CDR1 SGHTA, CDR2 FQGNSA. The CDR3 DNA reads as TGTGCCAGCAGCCCATCCCACCTTGTGCAGTACTTC. Protein: CASSPSHLVQYF.

V is TRBV6-1 and J is TRBJ2-3, with D tentatively TRBD2 (5 bases). The germline gives CDR1 MNHNS, CDR2 SASEGT. This CDR3 comprises 15 residues. Trimming shortened V by 7 bases and J by 2 bases, and 16 bases separated the two germline ends. CDR3 residues: CASTRTVGLTDTQYF. The CDR3 DNA reads as TGTGCCAGCACCCGGACTGTAGGCCTCACAGATACGCAGTATTTT.

This chain links TRBV6-5 with TRBJ1-5, with D tentatively TRBD1 (5 bases). CDR3 length: 14 residues. The germline V gene encodes CDR1 MNHEY and CDR2 SVGAGI. Deletions cut 5 bases from V and 5 bases from J, with 13 bases between. The CDR3, as DNA: TGTGCCAGCAGTGGACCCGGGACCTATCAGCCCCAGCATTTT. Its protein product is CASSGPGTYQPQHF.

V usage is TRBV28 and J usage is TRBJ2-6, with D perhaps matching TRBD2 (7 bases). V lost 6 bases and J 2 bases, leaving 11 bases between the germline ends. Looked up from germline, CDR1 is MDHEN and CDR2 is SYDVKM. This CDR3 contains 15 residues. The CDR3: CASRKGGTGANVLTF. In DNA form, the CDR3 reads TGTGCCAGCAGGAAGGGGGGGACTGGGGCCAACGTCCTGACTTTC.

The table lists this clone with a count of one. The chain couples TRBV5-4 to TRBJ2-2, with TRBD2 identical over 14 bases. The CDR3 runs to 16 residues. CDR1 and CDR2 from the germline V gene are SGHNT and YYREEE (reference sequence). The junction had 7 bases not matched to a gene; V was cut back by 4 bases and J by 8 bases. CDR3 protein: CASSPGLAGVGGELFF. The CDR3 DNA is TGTGCCAGCAGCCCGGGACTAGCGGGAGTGGGAGGGGAGCTGTTTTTT.

This clone came up a few times. The chain couples TRBV7-9 to TRBJ1-6, with D hard to call. The CDR3 contains 13 residues. Germline CDR1 SEHNR, CDR2 FQNEAQ (reference sequence). V was clipped by 1 base and J by 9 bases, with 7 bases between them. CDR3 sequence: CASSLEIASPLHF. In DNA, the CDR3 is TGTGCCAGCAGCTTAGAAATAGCTTCACCCCTCCACTTT.

The gene calls are TRBV6-5 and TRBJ2-5; D not resolved. The length of the CDR3 is 11 residues. V lost 2 bases to trimming and J lost 5 bases, with 3 bases between them. Germline CDR1 MNHEY, CDR2 SVGAGI. The CDR3 region is CASSYDETQYF. DNA of the CDR3: TGTGCCAGCAGTTACGATGAGACCCAGTACTTC.

The genes are TRBV2 and TRBJ2-5; D remains ambiguous. The V end lost 1 base, the J end lost 5 bases, and 14 bases lay between the germline ends. The CDR3 runs to 15 residues. CDR1 and CDR2 from the germline V gene are SNHLY and FYNNEI. The CDR3 bases are TGTGCCAGCAGTGAAGGGGTGCTCCGGTCGGAGACCCAGTACTTC. As protein: CASSEGVLRSETQYF. The full variable domain, with the rest looked up from reference TRBV2 and TRBJ2-5, is EPEVTQTPSHQVTQMGQEVILRCVPISNHLYFYWYRQILGQKVEFLVSFYNNEISEKSEIFDDQFSVERPDGSNFTLKIRSTKLEDSAMYFCASSEGVLRSETQYFGPGTRLLVL.

The gene calls are TRBV29-1 and TRBJ2-4, with 12 bases identical to TRBD1. Germline trimming cut 5 bases from V and 9 bases from J; bases unmatched to any gene: 8. Looked up from germline, CDR1 is SQVTM and CDR2 is ANQGSEA. This CDR3 is 14 amino acids long. CDR3 in DNA: TGCAGCGTTCTCCCGGGACAGGGGGCAGGCATTCAGTACTTC. Amino acids: CSVLPGQGAGIQYF. Complete variable domain (other parts from reference TRBV29-1 and TRBJ2-4): SAVISQKPSRDICQRGTSLTIQCQVDSQVTMMFWYRQQPGQSLTLIATANQGSEATYESGFVIDKFPISRPNLTFSTLTVSNMSPEDSSIYLCSVLPGQGAGIQYFGAGTRLSVL.

This chain connects TRBV7-9 to TRBJ1-2; possible D gene TRBD1, 5 bases. The germline gives CDR1 SEHNR, CDR2 FQNEAQ (reference sequence). Deletions cut 1 base from V and 8 bases from J, with 14 bases between. There are 14 residues in the CDR3. The CDR3 loop is CASSLEGQGEGYTF. The CDR3 nucleotides are TGTGCCAGCAGCTTAGAGGGGCAGGGCGAAGGCTACACCTTC.